Included here is one T cell receptor beta chain sequence, with context. Antigen specificity is unknown. One entry per CDR3 protein results from TCRdb running MiXCR on the 5' RACE reads. This repertoire shows fewer than 250,000 distinct CDR3 sequences, over 9.5% found once; its top ten account for under 3.5%. This specimen comes from a study of T-cell memory formation after mild COVID-19. At the level of the study: TCR clusters were mostly confined to one donor each. Study-level points and caveats: Later expanders leaned CD4+, whereas day 15 to 85 contracting clones were balanced CD4/CD8. Proof of SARS-CoV-2 specificity was absent for the second-wave clones that crested on day 37. Mainly CM and EM harbored the contracting CD4+ clones; mainly EMRA harbored the CD8+ ones.

V dropped 9 bases and J dropped 6 bases, with 10 bases sitting between them. Per germline, CDR1 SEHNR and CDR2 FQNEAQ (reference sequence). CDR3 size: 11 residues. Sequenced input: PBMCs or a T cell subset sorted from them (not recorded which). This clonotype was obtained from a young man who had mild COVID-19 (a few samples of this study predate the infection). Cell type and time point are not known. This rearrangement joins TRBV7-9 to TRBJ2-3, with unresolved D. The CDR3: CARSYGDTQYF. DNA for the CDR3: TGTGCCAGAAGTTACGGGGATACGCAGTATTTT. The complete variable domain, with remaining parts taken from reference TRBV7-9 and TRBJ2-3, reads DTGVSQNPRHKITKRGQNVTFRCDPISEHNRLYWYRQTLGQGPEFLTYFQNEAQLEKSRLLSDRFSAERPKGSFSTLEIQRTEQGDSAMYLCARSYGDTQYFGPGTRLTVL.